Included here is one TCR beta chain sequence, with context. This clone has only one observation. Its antigen remains unidentified. At one of its ends the junction is not consistent with the germline gene, which may arise from a read error. The library was obtained by the immunoSEQ multiplex PCR assay. Adaptive Biotechnology amplified CDR3 regions from genomic DNA with a two-step multiplex PCR that controlled for amplification bias. The first PCR used primers for every V and J gene segment; the second PCR added barcodes and Illumina adapters. An Illumina instrument was used to sequence the CDR3 libraries. Per the source publication's procedure: Vendor-provided pipelines were combined with custom analysis of raw data in R/Bioconductor under R version 3.3.0. Clonality, which ranges from 0 to 1, was calculated as the inverse of the normalised Shannon entropy across all productive clones. High-frequency clones were defined as the repertoire share of the top 100 clones, retaining only clones passing a 95% confidence test. Repertoire diversity was measured with the Simpson index, and overlap between samples was measured with the Morisita-Horn index. As stored in TCRdb, this immuneACCESS dataset retains in-frame rearrangements with V and J assigned. A fraction of the clones does not appear; measured against another copy, unresolved V genes explain less than half of the discrepancy, and the remainder lacks a known reason. The DNA was the basis for D and trimming; V, J and clone size are from that table. The sample data list around 16,000 clones, and roughly nine tenths of these were observed just once. 7.1% of the sample belongs to the ten largest clones.

The sample's time point label, decoded: inflamed ileum from the surgical specimen. Eligible patients were adults with ileal or ileocolonic Crohn's disease who had an indication for ileocolonic resection. Before DNA extraction, whole ileal mucosal biopsies were kept frozen at -80 degrees C. Genomic DNA was isolated from frozen whole biopsies using a TRizol-based method, and the DNA was quantified with a NanoDrop 2000 spectrophotometer. CDR1 SGHTA and CDR2 FQGNSA were looked up in the germline V gene. The CDR3 numbers 14 residues from cysteine through phenylalanine. Only the CDR3 part of the read is kept: 42 bases, read in frame from the first base. This specimen belongs to a study of T cell repertoires in ileal Crohn's disease (dated by TCRdb to about 2019). About the investigation overall: The median duration of disease was roughly 7.6 years, and at the time of surgery about a third of patients were active smokers. Every patient underwent surgery because of a complication, which was stricturing disease in roughly 60% of cases and penetrating disease in about 39%. Roughly half of the patients were given postoperative therapy, with 11 receiving thiopurines and 15 to 20 receiving anti-TNF agents. Biopsies taken from the inflamed portion of the ileum in the surgical resection specimen were designated as M0 samples. About 500 nanograms of biopsy DNA per sample were submitted for commercial TCRB immunosequencing. A prospective multicentre cohort supplied the 50 to 70 Crohn's disease patients whose TCR repertoires were analysed. Running in parallel with the study was a multicentre cohort set up to find predictors of early endoscopic recurrence following ileocolonic resection. A Rutgeerts score higher than i0 was the definition used for endoscopic postoperative recurrence. A total of roughly 170 mucosal samples from around 60 patients were sequenced, with samples obtained at several locations on the surgical specimen and at postoperative endoscopy.

General findings and caveats noted by the study authors: Sorted CD8 T cells carried more high-frequency clones than CD4 T cells, suggesting mucosal expansions were mainly CD8. Higher high-frequency clone percentages at surgery were associated with endoscopic recurrence; all patients with clonality above 26.8% (18/57) had recurrence. Only a subgroup of patients, of unstated size, had their mucosal CD4 and CD8 T cells sorted and sequenced. Patients who were active smokers at surgery had a significantly higher proportion of clonal expansions than non-smokers (approximately 26% vs 17%, p=0.02).

The sequence came from an adult with Crohn's disease. The chain joins TRBV7-2 to TRBJ2-3, with the D gene call left open. The material sequenced was ileal tissue. The nucleotides are TGTGCCAGCAGCTTAGACCCCCGCACGGATACGCAGTATTTT. Its protein reads: CASSLDPRTDTQYF.